One and the same sample provided the 32 T cell receptor beta chains below, sequenced in a study of blood T cell repertoires in COVID-19. Produced via immunoSEQ multiplex PCR; TCRdb's table is partial and in-frame only. The table includes 75,000 to 100,000 clones, around 88% detected once. What was sequenced was peripheral blood. Receptor source: a man aged 60 to 69 with acute or convalescent COVID-19.

V is TRBV9 and J is TRBJ1-1; 8 bases line up with TRBD1. V lost 7 bases and J lost 5; bases outside the gene matches: 13. CDR1 is SGDLS and CDR2 is YYNGEE in the germline V gene. The CDR3 contains 15 residues. The DNA of the CDR3 is TGTGCCAGCCACGCACCGTCAGGGGGCGGAACTGAAGCTTTCTTT. Residues: CASHAPSGGGTEAFF. Drawing the rest from reference TRBV9 and TRBJ1-1, the complete variable domain is DSGVTQTPKHLITATGQRVTLRCSPRSGDLSVYWYQQSLDQGLQFLIQYYNGEERAKGNILERFSAQQFPDLHSELNLSSLELGDSALYFCASHAPSGGGTEAFFGQGTRLTVV.

The V gene is TRBV7-2, the J gene TRBJ1-4; TRBD1 agrees at 7 bases. CDR1 and CDR2 from the germline V gene are SGHTA and FQGNSA. V was clipped by 4 bases and J by 7 bases; unmatched bases: 15. The CDR3 contains 17 residues. The CDR3 DNA is TGTGCCAGCAGCTCAAGGGGGCCGGGTCGGGGTGGTGAAAAACTGTTTTTT. This encodes CASSSRGPGRGGEKLFF.

V and J are TRBV6-6 and TRBJ1-1; D remains unclear. Trimming removed 2 bases at V and 8 bases at J, with 9 bases between. The length of the CDR3 is 12 residues. Germline V gene lookup returns CDR1 MNHNY and CDR2 SVGAGI (reference sequence). The CDR3, as DNA: TGTGCCAGCAGTTACCCTGACAAGGAAGCTTTCTTT. Protein sequence: CASSYPDKEAFF.

The chain employs TRBV27 and TRBJ2-7; 8 positions match TRBD2. CDR1 and CDR2 (germline): MNHEY, SMNVEV (reference sequence). The J segment lost 4 bases and the V segment lost 8 bases, leaving 13 bases of the junction unmatched. The CDR3 consists of 15 residues. The chain's CDR3 is CASGLSGGSGYEQYF. CDR3 nucleotides: TGTGCCAGCGGGTTAAGCGGGGGAAGTGGGTACGAGCAGTACTTC.

Here the CDR3 reads CASSEGIGGGYTF. In DNA form, the CDR3 reads TGTGCCAGCAGTGAAGGGATTGGGGGGGGCTACACCTTC. This sequence joins TRBV6-1 and TRBJ1-2; weak D call: TRBD1 (5 bases). The CDR3 is made up of 13 amino acids. The ends were cut back, 1 base at V and 8 bases at J, with 11 bases in the middle. CDR1 MNHNS and CDR2 SASEGT come from the germline V gene.

The J gene is TRBJ1-1, the V gene TRBV7-6; D is undetermined. V dropped 1 base and J dropped 4 bases, with 13 bases sitting between them. The CDR3 is 15 residues long. Germline V lookup: CDR1 SGHVS, CDR2 FNYEAQ. The CDR3 loop reads CASSLDSHLGTEAFF. CDR3 nucleotide sequence: TGTGCCAGCAGCTTAGACAGCCATTTAGGCACTGAAGCTTTCTTT.

This rearrangement joins TRBV12-3 or TRBV12-4 to TRBJ2-2; D remains unclear. Trimming stripped 5 bases from V and 2 bases from J, with 3 bases between. This CDR3 region has 12 residues. The CDR3 protein is CASSLNTGELFF. Written as DNA, the CDR3 is TGTGCCAGCAGTCTTAACACCGGGGAGCTGTTTTTT.

The V gene is TRBV5-1, the J gene TRBJ2-1; 9 nucleotides align to TRBD1. The germline gives CDR1 SGHRS, CDR2 YFSETQ. Trimming at V came to 1 base and at J to 4 bases, leaving 3 bases not matched to a gene. This CDR3 contains 15 residues. Here the CDR3 DNA reads TGCGCCAGCAGCTTGACAGGGGGCAGTTACAATGAGCAGTTCTTC. Protein product: CASSLTGGSYNEQFF.

This clone has only one observation. The chain couples TRBV18 to TRBJ1-1, with a tentative D call TRBD1 (5 bases). The V end lost 0 bases, the J end lost 0 bases, and 11 bases lay between the germline ends. From germline, CDR1 is KGHSH and CDR2 LQKENI. The CDR3 is 16 residues long. The CDR3 region is CASSPPKGGVNTEAFF. CDR3 DNA sequence: TGTGCCAGCTCACCACCGAAGGGAGGGGTGAACACTGAAGCTTTCTTT.

The genes are TRBV5-1 and TRBJ2-3, with TRBD1 as a possible D gene (6 bases). Trimming shortened V by 0 bases and J by 6 bases, and 11 bases separated the two germline ends. The length of the CDR3 is 14 residues. The germline V gene has CDR1 SGHRS and CDR2 YFSETQ. The CDR3 region has the DNA TGCGCCAGCAGCTTGGGGGGGCCATCCGATACGCAGTATTTT. Its translation: CASSLGGPSDTQYF.

This clone was observed once. This rearrangement joins TRBV2 to TRBJ2-3, with TRBD1 matching 9 bases. This CDR3 region has 18 residues. Per the germline V gene, CDR1 is SNHLY and CDR2 is FYNNEI. With V trimmed by 2 bases and J by 6 bases, 15 bases remained unmatched. The CDR3 DNA sequence: TGTGCCAGCAGTGAACCACCCCGGGACAGGGAGCGAGGGGATACGCAGTATTTT. Translated, it gives CASSEPPRDRERGDTQYF.

The chain has TRBV18 and TRBJ1-3, with 9 positions matching TRBD1. Germline loops: CDR1 KGHSH, CDR2 LQKENI. This CDR3 contains 16 residues. V trimming: 8 bases; J trimming: 3 bases; junction bases outside the gene matches: 11. The CDR3 loop is CASRRGQGGIGNTIYF. Here the CDR3 DNA reads TGTGCCAGCCGCCGGGGACAGGGAGGAATTGGAAACACCATATATTTT.

The chain links TRBV7-9 to TRBJ1-1; tentatively, D is TRBD1 (5 bases). This CDR3 is 14 amino acids long. V lost 5 bases, J lost 1 base, and 11 bases lay in between. Per the germline V gene, CDR1 is SEHNR and CDR2 is FQNEAQ (reference sequence). The CDR3 nucleotides read TGTGCCAGCAGCCCCTCCAGGGAGAACACTGAAGCTTTCTTT. It codes for CASSPSRENTEAFF.

The chain employs TRBV15 and TRBJ1-1; TRBD1 is a possible D gene (6 bases). Looked up from germline, CDR1 is LNHNV and CDR2 is YYDKDF (reference sequence). CDR3 length: 16 amino acids. The germline V and J ends were trimmed by 4 bases and 0 bases, with 15 bases remaining between them. CDR3 nucleotide sequence: TGTGCCACCAGCAAGTTAAACACAGGGCTGAACACTGAAGCTTTCTTT. Its translation: CATSKLNTGLNTEAFF.

This clone was seen a few times. The V call is TRBV7-3, the J call TRBJ2-3; 10 nucleotides align to TRBD2. Per the germline V gene, CDR1 is SGHTA and CDR2 is FQGTGA. The CDR3 covers 15 residues. Unmatched junction bases numbered 5, after V lost 5 bases and J lost 3 bases. The CDR3 here is CASSERGGRTDTQYF. In nucleotides, the CDR3 is TGTGCCAGCAGCGAGCGGGGGGGCCGGACAGATACGCAGTATTTT.

The gene calls are TRBV19 and TRBJ2-1; 13 bases are a match to TRBD2. Germline V gives CDR1 LNHDA, CDR2 SQIVND (reference sequence). J was trimmed by 1 base and V by 5 bases; bases with no gene match: 11. CDR3 length equals 19 residues. CDR3 residues: CASSSRTSGGRTSYNEQFF. The CDR3 DNA reads TGTGCCAGTAGTTCCCGGACTAGCGGGGGCCGGACTTCCTACAATGAGCAGTTCTTC.

This rearrangement joins TRBV3-1 (or the pseudogene TRBV3-2) to TRBJ1-1; no clear D gene. The CDR3 length is 18 residues. The germline gives CDR1 LGHDT, CDR2 YNNKEL (reference sequence). Trimming stripped 0 bases from V and 1 base from J, with 18 bases between. CDR3 residues: CASSQDLLTLSKNTEAFF. The DNA of the CDR3 is TGTGCCAGCAGCCAAGATCTTCTGACTCTTTCAAAGAACACTGAAGCTTTCTTT.

This clone occurred once. This rearrangement joins TRBV30 to TRBJ1-2; maybe TRBD1 (5 bases). This CDR3 has 12 amino acids. The germline CDR1 and CDR2 sequences are GTSNPN and SVGIG (reference sequence). V lost 5 bases to trimming and J lost 8 bases, with 15 bases between them. CDR3 nucleotide sequence: TGTGCCTGGCGACACCCGGGGGGGGGCTACACCTTC. It codes for CAWRHPGGGYTF. The full variable domain, in which reference TRBV30 and TRBJ1-2 provide the parts outside the CDR3, is SQTIHQWPATLVQPVGSPLSLECTVEGTSNPNLYWYRQAAGRGLQLLFYSVGIGQISSEVPQNLSASRPQDRQFILSSKKLLLSDSGFYLCAWRHPGGGYTFGSGTRLTVV.

The rearrangement links TRBV27 to TRBJ1-2, with D possibly TRBD1 on 6 matching bases. The CDR3 length is 15 residues. Germline assignment: CDR1 MNHEY and CDR2 SMNVEV (reference sequence). V dropped 2 bases and J dropped 7 bases, with 17 bases sitting between them. The CDR3 region is CASSLTRRGAVGYTF. CDR3 bases: TGTGCCAGCAGTTTAACTCGACGGGGGGCGGTTGGCTACACCTTC.

The rearrangement links TRBV5-5 to TRBJ1-1, with D hard to call. Germline CDR1 and CDR2: SGHKS and YYEKEE (reference sequence). Trimming pared 1 base from V and 4 bases from J, leaving 5 bases between. The CDR3 has 12 amino acids. CDR3 bases: TGTGCCAGCAGCTTGCTCGGCACTGAAGCTTTCTTT. Translating it yields CASSLLGTEAFF.

The chain combines TRBV10-2 with TRBJ1-2; TRBD1 agrees at 8 bases. This CDR3 region has 13 residues. CDR1 is WSHSY, CDR2 SAAADI, per germline. V lost 3 bases, J lost 7 bases, and 4 bases stayed unmatched. The CDR3 reads CASSEQGGVGYTF. In nucleotides, the CDR3 is TGCGCCAGCAGTGAACAGGGGGGGGTTGGCTACACCTTC.

The rearrangement links TRBV18 to TRBJ1-6, with TRBD1 matching 8 bases. This CDR3 has 14 residues. The J segment lost 8 bases and the V segment lost 4 bases, leaving 4 bases of the junction unmatched. Germline assignment: CDR1 KGHSH and CDR2 LQKENI. CDR3 DNA sequence: TGTGCCAGCTCACTGACAGGGGCCGATTCACCCCTCCACTTT. Amino acid sequence: CASSLTGADSPLHF.

The rearrangement links TRBV5-5 to TRBJ2-7; TRBD1 is a possible D gene (6 bases). Germline CDR1 SGHKS, CDR2 YYEKEE (reference sequence). The CDR3 extends over 15 amino acids. Deletions cut 3 bases from V and 5 bases from J, with 18 bases between. This chain's CDR3 is CASSWDIPRVDEQYF. CDR3 nucleotide sequence: TGTGCCAGCAGCTGGGACATCCCCCGGGTTGACGAGCAGTACTTC. The full variable domain, its missing parts supplied by reference TRBV5-5 and TRBJ2-7, is DAGVTQSPTHLIKTRGQQVTLRCSPISGHKSVSWYQQVLGQGPQFIFQYYEKEERGRGNFPDRFSARQFPNYSSELNVNALLLGDSALYLCASSWDIPRVDEQYFGPGTRLTVT.

The DNA of the CDR3 is TGTGCCAGCAGCCAAGATGGGTGGAGCGGGGGGTACACAGATACGCAGTATTTT. The encoded protein is CASSQDGWSGGYTDTQYF. This chain links TRBV3-1 (or the pseudogene TRBV3-2) with TRBJ2-3, with 9 positions matching TRBD2. CDR1 is LGHDT, CDR2 YNNKEL, per germline (reference sequence). With 0 bases clipped from V and 2 bases from J, the junction kept 9 bases outside the gene matches. The CDR3 totals 18 residues.

The chain links TRBV18 to TRBJ1-5, with D perhaps matching TRBD1 (5 bases). The germline V and J ends were trimmed by 2 bases and 6 bases, with 11 bases remaining between them. This CDR3 spans 14 amino acids. Germline lookup yields CDR1 KGHSH and CDR2 LQKENI. CDR3 protein: CASSPSGGGQPQHF. DNA of the CDR3: TGTGCCAGCTCACCAAGCGGGGGAGGTCAGCCCCAGCATTTT.

This chain joins TRBV30 and TRBJ1-1; TRBD1 matches 7 bases. Germline V gene sequence: CDR1 GTSNPN, CDR2 SVGIG (reference sequence). The CDR3 consists of 16 residues. The V and J ends lost 3 bases and 6 bases, in that order; junction bases with no gene match: 16. CDR3 in amino acids: CAWRTSTATGRSEAFF. CDR3 bases: TGTGCCTGGAGAACATCCACAGCGACAGGGAGGTCTGAAGCTTTCTTT.

V usage is TRBV30 and J usage is TRBJ1-5, with TRBD1 matching 7 bases. The CDR3 sequence is 13 residues long. The germline gives CDR1 GTSNPN, CDR2 SVGIG (reference sequence). With V trimmed by 2 bases and J by 5 bases, 3 bases remained unmatched. As DNA, the CDR3 is TGTGCCTGGAGTCCTCAGGGGGATCAGCCCCAGCATTTT. Protein: CAWSPQGDQPQHF.

The chain joins TRBV5-4 to TRBJ1-2; 7 bases align to TRBD1. Germline V gene sequence: CDR1 SGHNT, CDR2 YYREEE (reference sequence). This CDR3 contains 15 residues. Trimming at V came to 2 bases and at J to 8 bases, leaving 12 bases not matched to a gene. This CDR3 reads CASSFRTGPSGGYTF. CDR3 in DNA: TGTGCCAGCAGCTTCCGGACAGGTCCTTCTGGGGGCTACACCTTC.

The rearrangement links TRBV13 to TRBJ1-2, with D possibly being TRBD1 (5 bases). Germline V gene lookup returns CDR1 PRHDT and CDR2 FYEKMQ (reference sequence). V lost 2 bases to trimming and J lost 0 bases, with 10 bases between them. The CDR3 totals 15 residues. The CDR3 nucleotides read TGTGCCAGCAGCTTACCCCTGACAGCTAACTATGGCTACACCTTC. Residues: CASSLPLTANYGYTF.

The V gene is TRBV6-2 or TRBV6-3, the J gene TRBJ2-2, with a possible D match to TRBD2 (6 bases). The V gene's germline CDR1 is MNHEY and CDR2 SVGEGT. The CDR3 extends over 15 amino acids. V lost 6 bases and J 6 bases, leaving 17 bases between the germline ends. CDR3: CASSQTQGGAGELFF. CDR3 in DNA: TGTGCCAGCAGCCAAACCCAGGGAGGCGCCGGGGAGCTGTTTTTT.

This chain joins TRBV18 and TRBJ2-7; no reliable D call. V was clipped by 0 bases and J by 2 bases, with 8 bases between them. The V gene's germline CDR1 is KGHSH and CDR2 LQKENI. The CDR3 length is 14 residues. The CDR3: CASSPPGNPYEQYF. The CDR3 bases are TGTGCCAGCTCACCACCGGGCAATCCCTACGAGCAGTACTTC.

V is TRBV5-1 and J is TRBJ2-2; 11 bases are a match to TRBD1. V lost 4 bases and J lost 0; bases outside the gene matches: 5. The CDR3 is 17 amino acids. In germline, CDR1 is SGHRS, CDR2 YFSETQ. CDR3 sequence reads: CASSAGQGATNTGELFF. In nucleotides, the CDR3 is TGCGCCAGCAGCGCCGGACAGGGGGCTACGAACACCGGGGAGCTGTTTTTT.